One sample yielded the 16 T cell receptor beta chains listed below, sequenced in a study of blood T cell repertoires in COVID-19 (dated by TCRdb to the early 2020s). Library method: the immunoSEQ multiplex PCR assay. In its TCRdb copy, this immuneACCESS table keeps in-frame sequences only and misses some clones. Where compared with another copy, unresolved V genes explain less than half of these, and the others have no known cause. In this sample the table shows around 140,000 clones, around 86% of which occur a single time. Of the sample, roughly 9% is held by the ten largest clones. Material: peripheral blood. Receptor source: a woman aged 55-70 years with active or convalescent COVID-19.

The chain combines TRBV3-1 (or the pseudogene TRBV3-2) with TRBJ1-1; D unresolved. CDR1 and CDR2 from the germline V gene are LGHDT and YNNKEL (reference sequence). This CDR3 spans 14 amino acids. Trimming shortened V by 1 base and J by 3 bases, and 9 bases separated the two germline ends. The CDR3 nucleotides read TGTGCCAGCAGCCAAGCTAACAGCCACACTGAAGCTTTCTTT. Amino acid sequence: CASSQANSHTEAFF.

V is TRBV4-1 and J is TRBJ2-1; no clear D gene. Trimming took off 0 bases at V and 4 bases at J, with 7 bases between the two ends. The CDR3 contains 14 residues. The germline V gene encodes CDR1 MGHRA and CDR2 YSYEKL. DNA for the CDR3: TGCGCCAGCAGCCAAGATCCTACTTACAATGAGCAGTTCTTC. Residues: CASSQDPTYNEQFF.

The chain joins TRBV19 to TRBJ1-4; a possible D gene is TRBD1 (5 bases). The CDR3 sequence is 12 residues long. V was shortened by 9 bases and J by 2 bases, with 7 bases between the two germline ends. Germline loops: CDR1 LNHDA, CDR2 SQIVND (reference sequence). The CDR3 here is CASRATNEKLFF. DNA of the CDR3: TGTGCCAGCAGGGCCACTAATGAAAAACTGTTTTTT.

The chain combines TRBV19 with TRBJ2-7; perhaps TRBD2 as D (6 bases). The V gene's germline CDR1 is LNHDA and CDR2 SQIVND (reference sequence). V was trimmed by 5 bases and J by 3 bases, leaving 17 bases between them. The CDR3 runs to 15 residues. The chain's CDR3 is CASSPMMAGLYEQYV. The CDR3, as DNA: TGTGCCAGTAGTCCCATGATGGCGGGACTCTACGAGCAGTACGTC.

The chain links TRBV28 to TRBJ1-2; a weak D match, TRBD1 (5 bases). V was shortened by 3 bases and J by 4 bases, with 9 bases between the two germline ends. The CDR3 totals 13 residues. Germline V gene lookup returns CDR1 MDHEN and CDR2 SYDVKM. The CDR3 DNA is TGTGCCAGCAGTTTGCAGGGCCCCTATGGCTACACCTTC. Translating it yields CASSLQGPYGYTF.

The chain joins TRBV7-2 to TRBJ2-3; D is perhaps TRBD2 (6 bases). The germline V gene encodes CDR1 SGHTA and CDR2 FQGNSA. Trimming shortened V by 4 bases and J by 7 bases, and 12 bases separated the two germline ends. CDR3 length: 13 residues. The CDR3 loop is CASSSAGTYTQYF. The CDR3 DNA follows: TGTGCCAGCAGCTCCGCCGGGACTTATACGCAGTATTTT.

The chain is built from TRBV5-6 and TRBJ1-5, with D perhaps matching TRBD1 (6 bases). Germline loops: CDR1 SGHDT, CDR2 YYEEEE. With 0 bases removed from V and 3 bases from J, the gap between germline ends came to 10 bases. The CDR3 is made up of 15 amino acids. The CDR3 sequence: CASSLGQVYNQPQHF. The CDR3 region has the DNA TGTGCCAGCAGCTTGGGACAGGTCTACAATCAGCCCCAGCATTTT.

This chain joins TRBV20-1 and TRBJ1-3, with 7 bases that match TRBD1. Germline V gene data show CDR1 as DFQATT and CDR2 as SNEGSKA (reference sequence). V lost 3 bases and J lost 4; bases outside the gene matches: 12. The CDR3 loop spans 16 amino acids. The CDR3 protein is CSASGTPTGRGNTIYF. The CDR3 bases are TGCAGTGCTAGTGGTACCCCGACAGGGAGAGGAAACACCATATATTTT.

The genes are TRBV28 and TRBJ1-2; no firm D call. This CDR3 region has 12 residues. V dropped 7 bases and J dropped 7 bases, with 13 bases sitting between them. The V gene's germline CDR1 is MDHEN and CDR2 SYDVKM. The CDR3 protein is CASTDSMFGYTF. The DNA for the CDR3 is TGTGCCAGCACCGATTCTATGTTTGGCTACACCTTC.

V and J are TRBV28 and TRBJ1-6; unclear D gene. V lost 1 base and J lost 3, with 4 bases in between. CDR1 is MDHEN and CDR2 is SYDVKM in the germline V gene. This CDR3 contains 14 residues. CDR3 nucleotide sequence: TGTGCCAGCAGTTTATCAGACTATAATTCACCCCTCCACTTT. Translated: CASSLSDYNSPLHF.

This clone occurred a few times. The chain recombines TRBV19 with TRBJ2-2, with TRBD1 matching 7 bases. V dropped 6 bases and J dropped 5; count of bases not matched to a gene: 15. There are 17 residues in the CDR3. Germline CDR1 is LNHDA and CDR2 is SQIVND (reference sequence). The CDR3 reads CASSSPGQASWTGELFF. DNA for the CDR3: TGTGCCAGTAGCTCCCCTGGACAGGCTTCGTGGACCGGGGAGCTGTTTTTT.

The chain employs TRBV28 and TRBJ2-5; no reliable D call. The germline V gene has CDR1 MDHEN and CDR2 SYDVKM. The CDR3 covers 14 residues. The germline V and J ends were trimmed by 3 bases and 0 bases, with 8 bases remaining between them. The chain's CDR3 is CASSFRGYQETQYF. The CDR3 DNA reads as TGTGCCAGCAGTTTTCGCGGATACCAAGAGACCCAGTACTTC. The full variable domain, in which reference TRBV28 and TRBJ2-5 provide the parts outside the CDR3, is DVKVTQSSRYLVKRTGEKVFLECVQDMDHENMFWYRQDPGLGLRLIYFSYDVKMKEKGDIPEGYSVSREKKERFSLILESASTNQTSMYLCASSFRGYQETQYFGPGTRLLVL.

The chain is built from TRBV12-5 and TRBJ2-1, with D possibly matching TRBD2 (5 bases). Trimming shortened V by 3 bases and J by 10 bases, and 7 bases separated the two germline ends. CDR3 size: 11 residues. CDR1 and CDR2 from the germline V gene are LGHNT and FRNRAP. Here the CDR3 DNA reads TGTGCTAGTGGTTTCCCGGGGGAGCAGTTCTTC. Amino acid sequence: CASGFPGEQFF.

The gene calls are TRBV11-2 and TRBJ1-1, with D unclear. There are 16 residues in the CDR3. V dropped 5 bases and J dropped 3 bases, with 19 bases sitting between them. The V gene's germline CDR1 is SGHAT and CDR2 FQNNGV. The CDR3, as DNA: TGTGCCAGCAGCCGAGGTACGGGGTTGATGGACACTGAAGCTTTCTTT. Translation gives CASSRGTGLMDTEAFF.

V is TRBV5-1 and J is TRBJ1-1, with D perhaps matching TRBD1 (5 bases). Germline CDR1 is SGHRS and CDR2 is YFSETQ. There are 14 residues in the CDR3. The V end was cut by 2 bases, the J end by 1 base, with 9 bases between. The CDR3 reads CASSFRARNTEAFF. CDR3 coding DNA: TGCGCCAGCAGCTTCAGGGCCCGGAACACTGAAGCTTTCTTT.

The chain joins TRBV7-2 to TRBJ2-7; 8 nucleotides agree with TRBD2. V dropped 0 bases and J dropped 2; count of bases not matched to a gene: 3. The CDR3 runs 15 residues. Germline assignment: CDR1 SGHTA and CDR2 FQGNSA. CDR3 amino acids: CASSLAPGGPYEQYF. CDR3 nucleotides: TGTGCCAGCAGCTTAGCCCCGGGGGGGCCCTACGAGCAGTACTTC.